A single TCR beta chain is shown here with its context. V shed 5 bases, J shed 3 bases, and the junction held 4 bases outside the gene matches. Germline V gene data show CDR1 as SEHNR and CDR2 as FQNEAQ (reference sequence). The CDR3 contains 14 residues. This specimen belongs to a study of blood T cell repertoires in COVID-19. As for the study in general: Some COVID-19 samples were acute and others convalescent; all came from the United States, Italy and Spain.

Source study methods: Reference gene primers were amplified, and this amplification served to estimate nucleated cell counts. Produced via immunoSEQ multiplex PCR; TCRdb's table is partial and in-frame only. For V, J and clone size, that table is used; D and trimming come from the DNA. The profile covers 120,000 or so clones, with around nine tenths appearing a single time and about 2% taken by the ten largest. The TCR sequence derives from a woman aged 45-65 years with acute or convalescent COVID-19. The specimen was peripheral blood. The V call is TRBV7-9, the J call TRBJ2-5, with 9 bases that match TRBD2. The CDR3 DNA follows: TGTGCCAGCAGCCCCTTAGCGGGAGAAGAGACCCAGTACTTC. It specifies CASSPLAGEETQYF.